This T cell receptor (beta chain) is from a study of identical twins. Template switching created a universal primer site, and the cDNA included unique molecular identifiers. TCRdb reprocessed the 5' RACE reads via MiXCR and lists one record per CDR3 protein. The sample carries roughly 1,500,000 distinct CDR3 sequences, around 29% recorded once. Germline V gene sequence: CDR1 SGDLS, CDR2 YYNGEE. This CDR3 contains 14 residues. Only a few counts were recorded for this clonotype. The rearrangement uses TRBV9 and TRBJ2-5, with 11 bases that match TRBD2. Judging by the DNA end, TRBJ2-4 fits better; the J call may be wrong. Specimen: cord blood. The TCR sequence derives from a newborn girl in good health. The CDR3 nucleotides are TGTGCCAGCAGCGAGACTAGCGGGAACAACATTCAGTACTTC. As protein: CASSETSGNNIQYF.